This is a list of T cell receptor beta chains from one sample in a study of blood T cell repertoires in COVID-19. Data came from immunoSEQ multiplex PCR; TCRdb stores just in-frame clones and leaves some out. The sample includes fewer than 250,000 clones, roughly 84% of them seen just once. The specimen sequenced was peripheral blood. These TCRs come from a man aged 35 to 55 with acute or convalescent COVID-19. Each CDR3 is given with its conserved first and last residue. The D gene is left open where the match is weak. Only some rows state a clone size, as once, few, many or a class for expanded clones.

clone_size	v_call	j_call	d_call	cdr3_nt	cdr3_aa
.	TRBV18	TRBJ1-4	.	TGTGCCAGCTCACGATCCGGGGCTAATGAAAAACTGTTTTTT	CASSRSGANEKLFF
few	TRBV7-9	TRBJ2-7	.	TGTGCCAGCGACCAGGGACTCAACTACGAGCAGTACTTC	CASDQGLNYEQYF
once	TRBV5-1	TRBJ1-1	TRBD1	TGCGCCAGCAGAGGGGACAGATCGTACACTGAAGCTTTCTTT	CASRGDRSYTEAFF
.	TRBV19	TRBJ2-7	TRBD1	TGTGCCAGTAGTGTTGGACAGGGCAACAGCGAGCAGTACTTC	CASSVGQGNSEQYF
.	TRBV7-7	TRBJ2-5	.	TGTGCCAGCAGCTTGAAGGTTGGCGGTAAAGAGACCCAGTACTTC	CASSLKVGGKETQYF
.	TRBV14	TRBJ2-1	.	TGTGCCAGCAGCCAGTCCTTAGCCACGGAGCAGTTCTTC	CASSQSLATEQFF
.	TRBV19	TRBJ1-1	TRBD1	TGTGCCAGTAGTATCCACAGGGGTGTTCGCACTGAAGCTTTCTTT	CASSIHRGVRTEAFF
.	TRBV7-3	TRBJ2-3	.	TGTGCCAGCAGTCAAGTAGGAGGGGCGCAGTATTTT	CASSQVGGAQYF
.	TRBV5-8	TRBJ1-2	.	TGTGCCAGCAGCCGACAGGAGAACTATGGCTACACCTTC	CASSRQENYGYTF
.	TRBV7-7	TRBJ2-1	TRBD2	TGTGCCAGCAGCTTAGGCACTAGCGCGGAGTCGGATAATGAGCAGTTCTTC	CASSLGTSAESDNEQFF
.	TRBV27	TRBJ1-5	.	TGTGCCAGCAGTTTAACGCAGATCAATCAGCCCCAGCATTTT	CASSLTQINQPQHF
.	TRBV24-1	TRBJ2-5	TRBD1	TGTGCCACCAGTGATTCGGGACAGGGGGGAGAGACCCAGTACTTC	CATSDSGQGGETQYF
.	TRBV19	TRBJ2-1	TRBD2	TGTGCCAGTAGTAGGGCCGGGACTAGCTACAATGAGCAGTTCTTC	CASSRAGTSYNEQFF
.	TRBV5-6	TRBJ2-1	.	TGTGCCAGCAGCTTGGGGACTTTTTACAATGAGCAGTTCTTC	CASSLGTFYNEQFF
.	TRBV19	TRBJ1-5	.	TGTGCCAGTAGTATGCGTCTTAATCAGCCCCAGCATTTT	CASSMRLNQPQHF
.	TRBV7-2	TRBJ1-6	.	TGTGCCAGCAGCTCCCGCGGGCCTTCCTATAATTCACCCCTCCACTTT	CASSSRGPSYNSPLHF
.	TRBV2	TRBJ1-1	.	TGTGCCAGCAGTGACGTAGCGGCCCCAAACACTGAAGCTTTCTTT	CASSDVAAPNTEAFF
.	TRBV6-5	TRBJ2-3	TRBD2	TGTGCCAGCACGGGACGAACCCCCGAGCGGGGTACGCAGTATTTT	CASTGRTPERGTQYF
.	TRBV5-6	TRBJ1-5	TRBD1	TGTGCCAGCAGTAGGACAGGACGGGCCAATCAGCCCCAGCATTTT	CASSRTGRANQPQHF
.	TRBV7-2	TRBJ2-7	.	TGTGCCAGCAGCTGGGGGGGCGGAACCTACGAGCAGTACTTC	CASSWGGGTYEQYF
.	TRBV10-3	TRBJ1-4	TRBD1	TGTGCCATCAGGCTGGGACAGGGGAAGGAAAAACTGTTTTTT	CAIRLGQGKEKLFF
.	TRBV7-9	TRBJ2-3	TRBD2	TGTGCCAGCAGCCCGCGGACTAGGGTCACAGATACGCAGTATTTT	CASSPRTRVTDTQYF
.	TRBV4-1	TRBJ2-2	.	TGCGCCAGCAGCCAAGATAGGGAGGCGGGGAGGTACACCGGGGAGCTGTTTTTT	CASSQDREAGRYTGELFF
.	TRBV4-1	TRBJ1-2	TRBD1	TGCGCCAGCAGCCCCCGAACAGGGGATTATCCCCCCGGCTACACCTTC	CASSPRTGDYPPGYTF
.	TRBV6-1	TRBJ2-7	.	TGTGCCAGCAGTGAGCAGGGTACTGCCTACGAGCAGTACTTC	CASSEQGTAYEQYF
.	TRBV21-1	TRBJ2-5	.	TGTGCCAGCAGCACACACTACTATAGTGCGGGGGAAGAGACCCAGTACTTC	CASSTHYYSAGEETQYF
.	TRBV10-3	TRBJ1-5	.	TGTGCCATCAGTGAGGGACAAAGCAATCAGCCCCAGCATTTT	CAISEGQSNQPQHF
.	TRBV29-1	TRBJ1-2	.	TGCAGCGCCGATCAGGGTGCGTTCTATGGCTACACCTTC	CSADQGAFYGYTF
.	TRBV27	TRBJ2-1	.	TGTGCCAGCAGTCCGAGGGGGGGCAATGAGCAGTTCTTC	CASSPRGGNEQFF
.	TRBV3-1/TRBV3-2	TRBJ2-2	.	TGTGCCAGCAGCCAAGGAGGGTTCAGTACCGGGGAGCTGTTTTTT	CASSQGGFSTGELFF
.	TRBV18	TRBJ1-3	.	TGTGCCAGCTCATCTTCGGGCTCTGGAAACACCATATATTTT	CASSSSGSGNTIYF
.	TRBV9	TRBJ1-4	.	TGTGCCAGCAGCGTAGCCGGTGCAACTAATGAAAAACTGTTTTTT	CASSVAGATNEKLFF
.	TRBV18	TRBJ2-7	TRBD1	TGTGCCAGCTCATTAATACCGGGACAGGGGGATTCTGAGCAGTACTTC	CASSLIPGQGDSEQYF
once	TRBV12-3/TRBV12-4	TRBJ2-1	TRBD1	TGTGCCAGCAGTGGGGGGACAGGAAATGAGCAGTTCTTC	CASSGGTGNEQFF
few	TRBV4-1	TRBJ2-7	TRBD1	TGCGCCAGCAGGGCAGGGGGTTCGTACGAGCAGTACTTC	CASRAGGSYEQYF
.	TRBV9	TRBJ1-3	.	TGTGCCAGCAGCGGAGCGACCCCAGTTTCTGGAAACACCATATATTTT	CASSGATPVSGNTIYF
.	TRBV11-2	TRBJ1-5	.	TGTGCCAGCAGCTTAGATGGGAGGGGCCGTCAGCCCCAGCATTTT	CASSLDGRGRQPQHF
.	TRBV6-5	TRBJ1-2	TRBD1	TGTGCCGGAGGGACAGGGGGCGCCGGGAACTATGGCTACACCTTC	CAGGTGGAGNYGYTF
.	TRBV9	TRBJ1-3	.	TGTGCCAGCAGCCCCCCGGAGGCCGAAAACACCATATATTTT	CASSPPEAENTIYF
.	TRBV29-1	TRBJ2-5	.	TGCAGCGTTGTGGAGGGTTCGCGAGAGACCCAGTACTTC	CSVVEGSRETQYF
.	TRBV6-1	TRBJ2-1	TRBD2	TGTGCCAGCAGTGAAGGAAATAGCGGGCGTTGGCAGTTCTTC	CASSEGNSGRWQFF
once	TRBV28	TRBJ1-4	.	TGTGCCAGCAGCAGGCTGGGGGCGGCTAATGAAAAACTGTTTTTT	CASSRLGAANEKLFF
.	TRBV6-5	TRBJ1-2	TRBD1	TGTGCCAGCAGGGGACAGGGGGCCTCCTATGGCTACACCTTC	CASRGQGASYGYTF
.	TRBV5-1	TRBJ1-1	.	TGCGCCAGCAGCTGGGGAGGGGGGAACACTGAAGCTTTCTTT	CASSWGGGNTEAFF
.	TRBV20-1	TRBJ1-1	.	TGCAGTGCTAACCCGGGCACTGAAGCTTTCTTT	CSANPGTEAFF
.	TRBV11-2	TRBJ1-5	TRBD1	TGTGCCAGCAGCCCAGGGGGCCCCGCGGCCCAGCATTTT	CASSPGGPAAQHF
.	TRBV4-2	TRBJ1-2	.	TGTGCCAGCAGCCAAGATCTCGGTGACCAGGGCGGCTACACCTTC	CASSQDLGDQGGYTF